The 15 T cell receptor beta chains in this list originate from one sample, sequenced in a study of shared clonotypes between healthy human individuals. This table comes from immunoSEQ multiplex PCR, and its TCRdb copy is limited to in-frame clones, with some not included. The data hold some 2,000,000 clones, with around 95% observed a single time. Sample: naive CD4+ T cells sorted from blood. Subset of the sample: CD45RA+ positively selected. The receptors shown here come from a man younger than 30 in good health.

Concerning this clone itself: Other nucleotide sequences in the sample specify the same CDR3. The CDR3 protein is CASSLRLAGVETQYF. The CDR3 nucleotides are TGTGCCAGCAGCCTAAGACTAGCGGGAGTTGAGACCCAGTACTTC. V usage is TRBV5-4 and J usage is TRBJ2-5, with 12 bases lining up with TRBD2. This CDR3 contains 15 residues. Germline V gene data show CDR1 as SGHNT and CDR2 as YYREEE (reference sequence). Losses at the gene ends were 4 bases for V and 5 bases for J; bases not matched to a gene: 6.

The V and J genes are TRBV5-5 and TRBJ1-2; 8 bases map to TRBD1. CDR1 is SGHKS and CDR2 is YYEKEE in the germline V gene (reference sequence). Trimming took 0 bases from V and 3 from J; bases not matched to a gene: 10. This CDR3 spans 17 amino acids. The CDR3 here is CASSLGFSLTGDYGYTF. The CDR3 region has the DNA TGTGCCAGCAGCTTGGGCTTTTCACTGACAGGGGACTATGGCTACACCTTC. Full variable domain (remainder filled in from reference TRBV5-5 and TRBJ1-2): DAGVTQSPTHLIKTRGQQVTLRCSPISGHKSVSWYQQVLGQGPQFIFQYYEKEERGRGNFPDRFSARQFPNYSSELNVNALLLGDSALYLCASSLGFSLTGDYGYTFGSGTRLTVV.

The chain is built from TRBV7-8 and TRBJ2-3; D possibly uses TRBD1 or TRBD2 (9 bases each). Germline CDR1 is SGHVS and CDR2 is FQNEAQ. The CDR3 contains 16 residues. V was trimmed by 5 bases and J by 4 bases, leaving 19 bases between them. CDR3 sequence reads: CASSGREGQGADTQYF. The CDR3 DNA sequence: TGTGCCAGCAGCGGGCGGGAGGGACAGGGAGCAGATACGCAGTATTTT. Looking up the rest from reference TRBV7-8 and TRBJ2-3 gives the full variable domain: GAGVSQSPRYKVAKRGQDVALRCDPISGHVSLFWYQQALGQGPEFLTYFQNEAQLDKSGLPSDRFFAERPEGSVSTLKIQRTQQEDSAVYLCASSGREGQGADTQYFGPGTRLTVL.

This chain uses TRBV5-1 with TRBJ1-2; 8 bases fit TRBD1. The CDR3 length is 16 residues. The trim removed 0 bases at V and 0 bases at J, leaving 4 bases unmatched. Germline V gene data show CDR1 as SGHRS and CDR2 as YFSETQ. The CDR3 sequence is CASSLGTGSTNYGYTF. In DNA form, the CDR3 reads TGCGCCAGCAGCTTGGGGACAGGGTCTACTAACTATGGCTACACCTTC.

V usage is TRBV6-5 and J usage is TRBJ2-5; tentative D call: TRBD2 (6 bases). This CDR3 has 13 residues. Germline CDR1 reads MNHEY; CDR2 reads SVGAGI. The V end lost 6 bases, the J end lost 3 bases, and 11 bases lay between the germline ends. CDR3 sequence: CASRGLGEETQYF. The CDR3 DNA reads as TGTGCCAGCAGGGGACTTGGTGAAGAGACCCAGTACTTC.

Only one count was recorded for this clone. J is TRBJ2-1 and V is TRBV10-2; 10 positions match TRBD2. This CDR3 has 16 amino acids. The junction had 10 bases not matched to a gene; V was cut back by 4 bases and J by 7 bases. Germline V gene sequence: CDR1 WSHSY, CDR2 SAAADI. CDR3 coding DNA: TGCGCCAGCAGTGGACAGCGGGGGGGCTCAATGAATGAGCAGTTCTTC. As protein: CASSGQRGGSMNEQFF.

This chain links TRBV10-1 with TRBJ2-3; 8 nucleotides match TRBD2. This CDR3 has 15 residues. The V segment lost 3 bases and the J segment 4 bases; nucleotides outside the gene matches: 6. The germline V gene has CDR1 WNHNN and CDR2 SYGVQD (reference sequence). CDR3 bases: TGCGCCAGCAGTGAACAACGGGGGGGCCCAGATACGCAGTATTTT. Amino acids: CASSEQRGGPDTQYF.

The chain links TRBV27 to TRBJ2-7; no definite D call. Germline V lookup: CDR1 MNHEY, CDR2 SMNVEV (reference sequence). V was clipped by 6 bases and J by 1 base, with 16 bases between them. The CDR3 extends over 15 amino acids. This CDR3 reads CASSLTPISSYEQYF. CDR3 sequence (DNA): TGTGCCAGCAGCTTGACACCAATTTCATCCTACGAGCAGTACTTC.

This CDR3 is CASSLGASSTDTQYF. Here the CDR3 DNA reads TGTGCCAGCAGCTTGGGCGCTTCATCCACAGATACGCAGTATTTT. The chain combines TRBV7-3 with TRBJ2-3; no clear D. CDR1 SGHTA and CDR2 FQGTGA come from the germline V gene. Trimming left V 3 bases short and J 2 bases short, with 12 bases between. This CDR3 is 15 amino acids long.

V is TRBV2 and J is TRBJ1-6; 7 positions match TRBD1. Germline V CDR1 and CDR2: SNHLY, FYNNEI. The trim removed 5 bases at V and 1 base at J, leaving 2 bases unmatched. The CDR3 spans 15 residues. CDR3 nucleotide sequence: TGTGCCAGCAGTCAACAGGGGTCCTATAATTCACCCCTCCACTTT. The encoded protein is CASSQQGSYNSPLHF.

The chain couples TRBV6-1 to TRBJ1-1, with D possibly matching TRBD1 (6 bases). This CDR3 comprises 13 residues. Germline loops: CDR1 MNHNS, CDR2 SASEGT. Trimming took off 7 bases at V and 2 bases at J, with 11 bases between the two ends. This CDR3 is CASIRGGNTEAFF. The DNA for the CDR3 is TGTGCCAGCATTAGGGGGGGTAACACTGAAGCTTTCTTT.

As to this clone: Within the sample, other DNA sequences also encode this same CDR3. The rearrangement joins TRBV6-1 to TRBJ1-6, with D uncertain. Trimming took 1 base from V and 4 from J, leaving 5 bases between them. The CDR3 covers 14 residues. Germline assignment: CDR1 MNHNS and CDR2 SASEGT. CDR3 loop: CASSEGLYNSPLHF. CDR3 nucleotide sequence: TGTGCCAGCAGTGAAGGCCTTTATAATTCACCCCTCCACTTT.

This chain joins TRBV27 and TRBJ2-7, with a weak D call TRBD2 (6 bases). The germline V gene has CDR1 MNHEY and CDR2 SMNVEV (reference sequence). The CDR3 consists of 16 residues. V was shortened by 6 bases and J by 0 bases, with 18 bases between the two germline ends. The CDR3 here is CASRNLGPTSSYEQYF. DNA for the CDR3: TGTGCCAGCAGAAACCTGGGTCCGACTAGCTCCTACGAGCAGTACTTC.

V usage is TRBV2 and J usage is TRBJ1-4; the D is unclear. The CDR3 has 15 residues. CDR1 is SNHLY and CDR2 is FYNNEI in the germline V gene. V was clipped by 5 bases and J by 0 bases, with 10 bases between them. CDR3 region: CASSRSTATNEKLFF. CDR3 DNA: TGTGCCAGCAGTCGCTCAACCGCAACTAATGAAAAACTGTTTTTT.

CDR3 residues: CASSLTALSPLHF. CDR3 DNA sequence: TGCGCCAGCAGCTTGACGGCCCTTTCACCCCTCCACTTT. V usage is TRBV5-1 and J usage is TRBJ1-6; D gene uncertain. Germline CDR1 reads SGHRS; CDR2 reads YFSETQ. This CDR3 has 13 amino acids. V shed 1 base and J shed 9 bases, with 8 bases lying between them. Together with reference TRBV5-1 and TRBJ1-6, the CDR3 gives the full variable domain: KAGVTQTPRYLIKTRGQQVTLSCSPISGHRSVSWYQQTPGQGLQFLFEYFSETQRNKGNFPGRFSGRQFSNSRSEMNVSTLELGDSALYLCASSLTALSPLHFGNGTRLTVT.